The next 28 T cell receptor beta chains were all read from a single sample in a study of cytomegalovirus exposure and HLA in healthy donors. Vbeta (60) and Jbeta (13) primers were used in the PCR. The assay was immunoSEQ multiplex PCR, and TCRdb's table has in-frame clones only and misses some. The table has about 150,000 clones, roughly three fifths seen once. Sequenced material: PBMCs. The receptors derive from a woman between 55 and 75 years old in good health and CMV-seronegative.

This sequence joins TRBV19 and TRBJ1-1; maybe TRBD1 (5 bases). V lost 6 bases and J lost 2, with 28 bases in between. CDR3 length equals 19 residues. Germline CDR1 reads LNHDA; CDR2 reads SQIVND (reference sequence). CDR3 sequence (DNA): TGTGCCAGTAGACCCTCGCAGGGTGACCCTCAACACCTCAACACTGAAGCTTTCTTT. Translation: CASRPSQGDPQHLNTEAFF.

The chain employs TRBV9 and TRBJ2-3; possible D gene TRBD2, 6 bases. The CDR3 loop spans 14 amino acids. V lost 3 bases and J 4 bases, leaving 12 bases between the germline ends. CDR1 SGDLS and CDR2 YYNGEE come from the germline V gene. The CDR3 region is CASSARLDPDTQYF. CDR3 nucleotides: TGTGCCAGCAGCGCACGACTAGATCCAGATACGCAGTATTTT.

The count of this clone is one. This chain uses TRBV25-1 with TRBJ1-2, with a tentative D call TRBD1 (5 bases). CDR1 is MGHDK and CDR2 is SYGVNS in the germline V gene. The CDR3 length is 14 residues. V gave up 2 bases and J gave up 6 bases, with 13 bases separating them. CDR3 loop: CASSEMGGGDGYTF. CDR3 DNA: TGTGCCAGCAGTGAAATGGGGGGGGGAGATGGCTACACCTTC.

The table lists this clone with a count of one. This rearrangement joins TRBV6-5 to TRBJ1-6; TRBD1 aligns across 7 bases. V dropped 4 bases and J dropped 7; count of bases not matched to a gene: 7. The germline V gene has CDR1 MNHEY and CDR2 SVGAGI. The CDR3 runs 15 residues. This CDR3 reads CASSSTGVSNSPLHF. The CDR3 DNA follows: TGTGCCAGCAGTTCCACAGGGGTATCGAATTCACCCCTCCACTTT.

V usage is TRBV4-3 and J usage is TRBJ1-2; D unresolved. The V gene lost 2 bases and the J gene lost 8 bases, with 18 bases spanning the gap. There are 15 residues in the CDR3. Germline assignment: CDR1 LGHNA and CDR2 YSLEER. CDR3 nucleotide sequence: TGCGCCAGCAGCCAATCCCCCAAAGTCGGGAGGGGCTACACCTTC. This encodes CASSQSPKVGRGYTF.

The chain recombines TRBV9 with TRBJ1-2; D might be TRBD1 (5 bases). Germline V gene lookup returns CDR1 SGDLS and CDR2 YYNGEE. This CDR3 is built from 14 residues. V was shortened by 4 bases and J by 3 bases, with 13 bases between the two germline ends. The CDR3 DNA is TGTGCCAGCAGCCCAGGTGGGGGGTACTATGGCTACACCTTC. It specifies CASSPGGGYYGYTF.

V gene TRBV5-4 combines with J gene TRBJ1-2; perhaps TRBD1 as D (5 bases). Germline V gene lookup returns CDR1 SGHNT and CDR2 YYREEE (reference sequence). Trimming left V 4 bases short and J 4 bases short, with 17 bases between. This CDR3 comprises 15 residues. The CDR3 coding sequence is TGTGCCAGCAGCCCCAGGGACTTGGTGGGCTATGGCTACACCTTC. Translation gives CASSPRDLVGYGYTF.

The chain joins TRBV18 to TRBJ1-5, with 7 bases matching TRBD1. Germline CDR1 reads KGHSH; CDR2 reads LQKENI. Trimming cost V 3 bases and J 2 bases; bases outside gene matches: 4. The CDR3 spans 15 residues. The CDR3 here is CASSPTGLGNQPQHF. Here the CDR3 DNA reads TGTGCCAGCTCACCGACAGGGCTGGGCAATCAGCCCCAGCATTTT.

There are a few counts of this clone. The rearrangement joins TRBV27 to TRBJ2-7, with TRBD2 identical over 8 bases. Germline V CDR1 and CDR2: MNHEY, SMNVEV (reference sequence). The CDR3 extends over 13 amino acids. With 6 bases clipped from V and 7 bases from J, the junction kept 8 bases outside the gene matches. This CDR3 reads CASSQTRGGEQYF. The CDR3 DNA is TGTGCCAGCAGCCAAACCCGGGGGGGGGAGCAGTACTTC.

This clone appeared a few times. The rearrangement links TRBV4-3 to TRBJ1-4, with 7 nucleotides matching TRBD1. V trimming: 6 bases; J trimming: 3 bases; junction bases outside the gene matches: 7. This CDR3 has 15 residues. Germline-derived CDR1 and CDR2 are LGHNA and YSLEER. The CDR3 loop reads CASSDRVKANEKLFF. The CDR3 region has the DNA TGCGCCAGCAGTGACAGGGTAAAGGCTAATGAAAAACTGTTTTTT.

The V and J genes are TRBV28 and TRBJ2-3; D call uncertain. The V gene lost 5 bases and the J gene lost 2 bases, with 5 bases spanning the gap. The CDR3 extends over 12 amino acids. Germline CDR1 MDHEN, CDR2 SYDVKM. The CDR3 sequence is CASSTDTDTQYF. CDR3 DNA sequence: TGTGCCAGCAGTACAGACACAGATACGCAGTATTTT.

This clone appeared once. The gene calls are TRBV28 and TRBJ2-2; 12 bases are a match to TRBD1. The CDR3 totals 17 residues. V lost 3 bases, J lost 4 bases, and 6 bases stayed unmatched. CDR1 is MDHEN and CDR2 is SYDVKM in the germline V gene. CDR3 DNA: TGTGCCAGCAGTTTTGGTGGGACAGGGGGCGTCACCGGGGAGCTGTTTTTT. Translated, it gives CASSFGGTGGVTGELFF. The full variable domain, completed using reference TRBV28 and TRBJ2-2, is DVKVTQSSRYLVKRTGEKVFLECVQDMDHENMFWYRQDPGLGLRLIYFSYDVKMKEKGDIPEGYSVSREKKERFSLILESASTNQTSMYLCASSFGGTGGVTGELFFGEGSRLTVL.

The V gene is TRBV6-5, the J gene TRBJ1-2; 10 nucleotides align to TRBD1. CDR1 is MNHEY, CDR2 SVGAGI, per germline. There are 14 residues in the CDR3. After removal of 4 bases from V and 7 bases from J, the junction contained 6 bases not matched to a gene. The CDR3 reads CASSSLDRGSGYTF. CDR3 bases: TGTGCCAGCAGTTCCCTGGACAGGGGGAGTGGCTACACCTTC.

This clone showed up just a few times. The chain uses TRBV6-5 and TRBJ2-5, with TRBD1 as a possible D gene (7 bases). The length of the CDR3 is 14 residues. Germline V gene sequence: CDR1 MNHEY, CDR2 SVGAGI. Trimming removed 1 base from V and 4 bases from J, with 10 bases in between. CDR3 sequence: CASSYWQGGETQYF. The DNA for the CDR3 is TGTGCCAGCAGTTACTGGCAGGGGGGAGAGACCCAGTACTTC.

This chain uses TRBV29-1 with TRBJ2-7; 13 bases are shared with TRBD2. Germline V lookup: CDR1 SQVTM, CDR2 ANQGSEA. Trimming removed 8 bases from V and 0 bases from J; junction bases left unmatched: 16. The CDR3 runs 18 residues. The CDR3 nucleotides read TGCAGCATCCCTCCGGGACTAGCGGGAATTAAGAGCTCCTACGAGCAGTACTTC. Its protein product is CSIPPGLAGIKSSYEQYF.

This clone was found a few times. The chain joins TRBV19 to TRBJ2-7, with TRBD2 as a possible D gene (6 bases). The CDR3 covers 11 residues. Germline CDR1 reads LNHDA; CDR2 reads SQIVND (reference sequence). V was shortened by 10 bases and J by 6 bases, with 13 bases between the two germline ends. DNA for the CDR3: TGTGCCACCCGCTTGGGGGGCGAGCAGTACTTC. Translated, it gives CATRLGGEQYF. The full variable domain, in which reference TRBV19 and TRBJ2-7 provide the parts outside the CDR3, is DGGITQSPKYLFRKEGQNVTLSCEQNLNHDAMYWYRQDPGQGLRLIYYSQIVNDFQKGDIAEGYSVSREKKESFPLTVTSAQKNPTAFYLCATRLGGEQYFGPGTRLTVT.

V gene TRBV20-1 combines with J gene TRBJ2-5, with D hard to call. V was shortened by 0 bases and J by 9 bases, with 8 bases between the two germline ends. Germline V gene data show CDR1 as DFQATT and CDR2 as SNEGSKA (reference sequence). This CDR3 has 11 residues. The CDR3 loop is CSARDVRAQYF. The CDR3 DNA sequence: TGCAGTGCTAGAGATGTACGGGCCCAGTACTTC.

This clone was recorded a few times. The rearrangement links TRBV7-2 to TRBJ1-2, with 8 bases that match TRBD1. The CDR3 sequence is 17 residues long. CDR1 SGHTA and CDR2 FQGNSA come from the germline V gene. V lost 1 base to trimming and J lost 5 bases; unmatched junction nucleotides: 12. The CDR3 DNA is TGTGCCAGCAGCTTAGTCTCGACAGGGGCCCGTTTTTATGGCTACACCTTC. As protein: CASSLVSTGARFYGYTF.

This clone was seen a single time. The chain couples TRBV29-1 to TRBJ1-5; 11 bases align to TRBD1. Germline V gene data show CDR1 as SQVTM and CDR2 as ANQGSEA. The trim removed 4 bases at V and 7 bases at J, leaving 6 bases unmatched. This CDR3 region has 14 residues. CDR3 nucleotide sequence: TGCAGCGTTGCGGGGGGACAGGGGGGGCAGCCCCAGCATTTT. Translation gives CSVAGGQGGQPQHF.

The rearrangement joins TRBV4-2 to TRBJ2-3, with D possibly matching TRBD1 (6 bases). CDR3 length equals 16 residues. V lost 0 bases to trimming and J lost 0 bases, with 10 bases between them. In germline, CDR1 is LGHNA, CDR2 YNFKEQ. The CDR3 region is CASSQDFRGSTDTQYF. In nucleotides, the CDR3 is TGTGCCAGCAGCCAAGATTTCAGGGGAAGCACAGATACGCAGTATTTT.

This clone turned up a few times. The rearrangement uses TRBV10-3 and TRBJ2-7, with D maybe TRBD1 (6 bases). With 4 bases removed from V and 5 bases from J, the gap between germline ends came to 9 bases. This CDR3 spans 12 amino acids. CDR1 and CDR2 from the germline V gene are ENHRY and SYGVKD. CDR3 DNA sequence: TGTGCCATCAGTGGACAGGTGAACGAGCAGTACTTC. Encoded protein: CAISGQVNEQYF.

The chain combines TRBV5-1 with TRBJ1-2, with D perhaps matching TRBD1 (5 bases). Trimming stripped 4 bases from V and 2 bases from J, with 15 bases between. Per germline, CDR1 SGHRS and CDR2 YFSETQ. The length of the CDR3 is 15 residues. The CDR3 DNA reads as TGCGCCAGCAGCCGCATAGGGGAAGAAAACTATGGCTACACCTTC. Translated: CASSRIGEENYGYTF.

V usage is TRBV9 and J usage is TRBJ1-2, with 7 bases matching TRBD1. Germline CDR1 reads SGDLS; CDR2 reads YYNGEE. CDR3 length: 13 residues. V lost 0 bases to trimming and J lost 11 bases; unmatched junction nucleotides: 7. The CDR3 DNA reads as TGTGCCAGCAGCGTAGATTCAGGGGGAACGTACACCTTC. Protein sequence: CASSVDSGGTYTF.

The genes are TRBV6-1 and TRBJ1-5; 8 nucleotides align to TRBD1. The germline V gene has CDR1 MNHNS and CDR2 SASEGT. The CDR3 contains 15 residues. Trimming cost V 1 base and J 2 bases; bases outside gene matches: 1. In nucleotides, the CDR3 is TGTGCCAGCAGTGAAGGGGGACAGGGCAATCAGCCCCAGCATTTT. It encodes CASSEGGQGNQPQHF.

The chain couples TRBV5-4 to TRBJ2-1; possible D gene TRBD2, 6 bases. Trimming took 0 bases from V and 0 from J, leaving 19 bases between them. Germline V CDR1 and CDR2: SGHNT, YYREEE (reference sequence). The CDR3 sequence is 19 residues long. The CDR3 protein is CASSLGGSGSRSSYNEQFF. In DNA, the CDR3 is TGTGCCAGCAGCTTGGGGGGGAGCGGGTCTCGAAGCTCCTACAATGAGCAGTTCTTC.

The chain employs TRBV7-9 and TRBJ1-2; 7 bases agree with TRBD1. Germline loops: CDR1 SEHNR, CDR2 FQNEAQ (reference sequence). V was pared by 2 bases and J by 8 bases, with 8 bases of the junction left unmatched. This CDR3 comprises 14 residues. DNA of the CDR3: TGTGCCAGCAGCTTACCTGACAGGGTTCGGGGCTACACCTTC. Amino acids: CASSLPDRVRGYTF.

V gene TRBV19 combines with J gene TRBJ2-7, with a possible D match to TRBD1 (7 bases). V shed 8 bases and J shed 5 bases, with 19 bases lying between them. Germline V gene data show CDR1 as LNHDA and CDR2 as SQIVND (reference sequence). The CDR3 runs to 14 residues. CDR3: CASSGTGEVHEQYF. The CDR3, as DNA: TGTGCCAGTTCTGGCACAGGGGAGGTCCACGAGCAGTACTTC.

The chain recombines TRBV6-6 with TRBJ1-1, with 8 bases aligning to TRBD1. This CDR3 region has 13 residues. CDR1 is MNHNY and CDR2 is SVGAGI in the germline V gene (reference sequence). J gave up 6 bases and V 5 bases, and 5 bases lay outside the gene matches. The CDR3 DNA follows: TGTGCCAGCAGTCGAGGGACAGGACCTGAAGCTTTCTTT. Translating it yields CASSRGTGPEAFF.